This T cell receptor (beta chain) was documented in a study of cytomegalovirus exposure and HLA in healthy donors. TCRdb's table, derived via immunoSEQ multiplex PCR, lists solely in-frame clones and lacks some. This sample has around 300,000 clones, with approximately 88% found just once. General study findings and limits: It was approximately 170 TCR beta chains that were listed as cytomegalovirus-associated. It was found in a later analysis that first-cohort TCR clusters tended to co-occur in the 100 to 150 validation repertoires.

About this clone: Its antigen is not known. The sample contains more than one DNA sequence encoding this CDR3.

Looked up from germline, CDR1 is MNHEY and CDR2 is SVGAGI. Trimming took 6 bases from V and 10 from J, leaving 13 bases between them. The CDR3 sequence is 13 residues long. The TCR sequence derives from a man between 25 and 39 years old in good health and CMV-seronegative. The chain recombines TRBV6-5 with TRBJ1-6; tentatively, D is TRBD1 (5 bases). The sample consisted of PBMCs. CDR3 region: CASSATGISPLHF. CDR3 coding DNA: TGTGCCAGCAGCGCTACAGGTATCTCACCCCTCCACTTT.